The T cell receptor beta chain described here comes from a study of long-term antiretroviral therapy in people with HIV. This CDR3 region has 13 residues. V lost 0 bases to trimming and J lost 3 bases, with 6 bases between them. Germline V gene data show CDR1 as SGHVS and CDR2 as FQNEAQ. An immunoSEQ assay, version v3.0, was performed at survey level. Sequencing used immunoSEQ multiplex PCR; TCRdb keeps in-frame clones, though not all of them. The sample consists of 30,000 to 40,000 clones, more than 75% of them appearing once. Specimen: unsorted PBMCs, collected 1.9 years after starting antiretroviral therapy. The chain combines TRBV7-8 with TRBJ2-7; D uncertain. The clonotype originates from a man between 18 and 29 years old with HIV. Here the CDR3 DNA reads TGTGCCAGCAGCTTAGCCGCCTTCTACGAGCAGTACTTC. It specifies CASSLAAFYEQYF.